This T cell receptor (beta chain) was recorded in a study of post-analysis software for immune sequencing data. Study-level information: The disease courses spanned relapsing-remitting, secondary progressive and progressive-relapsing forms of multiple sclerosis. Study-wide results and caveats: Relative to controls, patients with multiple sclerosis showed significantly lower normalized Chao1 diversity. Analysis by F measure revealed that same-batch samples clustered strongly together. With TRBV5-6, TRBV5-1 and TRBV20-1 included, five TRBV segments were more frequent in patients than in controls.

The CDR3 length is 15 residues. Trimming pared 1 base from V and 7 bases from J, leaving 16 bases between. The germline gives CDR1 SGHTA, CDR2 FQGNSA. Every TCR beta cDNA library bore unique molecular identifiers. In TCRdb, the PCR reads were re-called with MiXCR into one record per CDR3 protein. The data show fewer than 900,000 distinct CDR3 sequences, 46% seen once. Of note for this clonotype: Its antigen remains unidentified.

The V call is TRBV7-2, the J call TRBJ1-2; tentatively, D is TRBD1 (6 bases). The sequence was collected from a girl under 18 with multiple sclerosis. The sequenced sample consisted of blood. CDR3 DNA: TGTGCCAGCAGCTTAGTTCGACAGGCAGACGGTGGCTACACCTTC. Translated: CASSLVRQADGGYTF.